This T cell receptor beta chain was observed in a study of identical twins. Study-level findings and limits: Whereas memory repertoires showed no such difference, abundant cord blood beta clonotypes carried fewer insertions.

CDR3 length: 17 residues. Germline assignment: CDR1 KGHSH and CDR2 LQKENI. V lost 5 bases, J lost 0 bases, and 17 bases lay in between. Regarding this clonotype: Antigen specificity is unknown.

TCRdb analysed the 5' RACE reads with MiXCR anew, one entry per CDR3 protein. The table shows 200,000 to 300,000 distinct CDR3 sequences, with about 7% occurring only once. These data were also reused for a study on yellow fever vaccine responses in identical twins. This second report adds: Twins' vaccine T cell responses were reported to seem partly convergent and partly personalized.

The chain joins TRBV18 to TRBJ2-1; D might be TRBD2 (6 bases). This clonotype originated in a woman in her late teens or twenties in good health. Input material: memory (CD45RO+) T cells sorted from blood. CDR3 DNA sequence: TGTGCCAGCTCATCGACTAGGCCCCCTAGCTCCTACAATGAGCAGTTCTTC. It translates to CASSSTRPPSSYNEQFF.